A selection of T cell receptor beta chains follows, all from one sample in a study of blood T cell repertoires in COVID-19. Sequencing used immunoSEQ multiplex PCR; TCRdb keeps in-frame clones, though not all of them. The sample contains some 50,000 clones, around nine tenths of which appear only once. Sequencing was carried out using peripheral blood. These receptors came from a man aged 50 or older with acute or convalescent COVID-19. Both conserved end residues are part of each CDR3. The D gene is left open where the match is weak. Clone size, where shown, is once, few, many, or a class for clones that have expanded.

.	TRBV2	TRBJ1-2	TRBD1	TGTGCCAGCAGTCGGGACAGGGGGCTCGATGGCTACACCTTC	CASSRDRGLDGYTF
.	TRBV7-6	TRBJ1-3	TRBD1	TGTGCCAGCAGCCACCGACAGGGTCTTACTGGAAACACCATATATTTT	CASSHRQGLTGNTIYF
few	TRBV19	TRBJ2-3	TRBD2	TGTGCCAGTAGTATCCGCGGGGGGTTCGGCACAGATACGCAGTATTTT	CASSIRGGFGTDTQYF
.	TRBV11-3	TRBJ2-7	TRBD2	TGTGCCAGCAGCTTAAGAGGGCTAGCGGGAGAGTGGGACTACGAGCAGTACTTC	CASSLRGLAGEWDYEQYF
.	TRBV28	TRBJ1-2	TRBD1	TGTGCCAGCAGTTTCCAGGGGGCTGGGGGCGGCTACACCTTC	CASSFQGAGGGYTF
.	TRBV4-1	TRBJ1-3	.	TGCGCCAGCAGCCAAGGGGAGAGAGGGCCTGGAAACACCATATATTTT	CASSQGERGPGNTIYF
.	TRBV4-1	TRBJ1-1	.	TGCGCCAGCAGCCAAGTAGTCCTGGACACTGAAGCTTTCTTT	CASSQVVLDTEAFF
.	TRBV7-9	TRBJ2-2	TRBD2	TGTGCCAGCAGCTCTATAGCGGGAGGGCCCGACACCGGGGAGCTGTTTTTT	CASSSIAGGPDTGELFF
.	TRBV30	TRBJ2-1	TRBD2	TGTGCCTGGAGTTTGGGGATTACTAGCGAGTACAATGAGCAGTTCTTC	CAWSLGITSEYNEQFF
.	TRBV5-6	TRBJ2-1	.	TGTGCCAGCAGCTTTGGTGGCGGGTTCAATGAGCAGTTCTTC	CASSFGGGFNEQFF
.	TRBV4-1	TRBJ1-2	.	TGCGCCAGCAGCCAAGAAGGGAGCGACCCTAACTATGGCTACACCTTC	CASSQEGSDPNYGYTF
.	TRBV9	TRBJ2-2	TRBD2	TGTGCCAGCAGCGGGCTTAGCGGGGGGGCCCGACTCACCGGGGAGCTGTTTTTT	CASSGLSGGARLTGELFF
.	TRBV30	TRBJ1-6	TRBD1	TGTGCCTGGAGTGTATACAGGGACAGCCTTAATTCACCCCTCCACTTT	CAWSVYRDSLNSPLHF
.	TRBV10-3	TRBJ2-7	.	TGTGCCATCACTTCGTCGAGCGGTGTGCGGGAGCAGTACTTC	CAITSSSGVREQYF
.	TRBV7-9	TRBJ2-2	.	TGTGCCAGCAGCTTGTTCAGGGCGCGAATCGGGGAGCTGTTTTTT	CASSLFRARIGELFF
.	TRBV2	TRBJ2-1	TRBD2	TGTGCCAGCAGGCAGGGAGCGGGAGGGCCCGTCAATGAGCAGTTCTTC	CASRQGAGGPVNEQFF
.	TRBV6-2/TRBV6-3	TRBJ1-5	TRBD1	TGTGCCAGCAGTCAGAGGGACAGAAATCAGCCCCAGCATTTT	CASSQRDRNQPQHF
.	TRBV5-5	TRBJ2-7	TRBD2	TGTGCCAGCAGCTTGGGACTAGCGGGAGTCCACGAGCAGTACTTC	CASSLGLAGVHEQYF
few	TRBV18	TRBJ1-5	.	TGTGCCAGCTCACCGGGAGAAATGAGTCAGCCCCAGCATTTT	CASSPGEMSQPQHF
.	TRBV5-6	TRBJ1-2	.	TGTGCCAGCAGCCTCCAGGGCTTGTATGGCTACACCTTC	CASSLQGLYGYTF
.	TRBV10-3	TRBJ1-2	TRBD1	TGTGCCATCAGTGACGGGGTGATGGCAGGGGGGTTCTATGGCTACACCTTC	CAISDGVMAGGFYGYTF
.	TRBV2	TRBJ1-1	.	TGTGCCAGCAGTGAAGCGTGGGGCCTGAACACTGAAGCTTTCTTT	CASSEAWGLNTEAFF
once	TRBV20-1	TRBJ2-5	.	TGCAGTGCTAGTCGTAGCGTGGGTGAGACCCAGTACTTC	CSASRSVGETQYF
.	TRBV29-1	TRBJ2-7	TRBD1	TGCAGCGTACGGACAGGGGAAGAGCAGTACTTC	CSVRTGEEQYF
.	TRBV11-2	TRBJ1-5	.	TGTGCCAGCAGCCCCTACGGTGAGGGTCAGCCCCAGCATTTT	CASSPYGEGQPQHF
once	TRBV25-1	TRBJ1-2	TRBD1	TGTGCCAGCAGCCTCCCCGGGACAGGGAATAACTATGGCTACACCTTC	CASSLPGTGNNYGYTF
few	TRBV12-3/TRBV12-4	TRBJ1-3	.	TGTGCCAGCCGCGCCTCTGGAAACACCATATATTTT	CASRASGNTIYF
.	TRBV12-3/TRBV12-4	TRBJ2-5	.	TGTGCCAGCAGTTTTGTCGGAGAGACCCAGTACTTC	CASSFVGETQYF
.	TRBV28	TRBJ1-1	.	TGTGCCAGCAGTTTATCGACAGCCCGTGGAGCTTTCTTT	CASSLSTARGAFF
.	TRBV7-3	TRBJ1-1	.	TGTGCCAGCAGCTTAACGGGAGGGGCAGGCACTGAAGCTTTCTTT	CASSLTGGAGTEAFF
.	TRBV20-1	TRBJ1-2	.	TGCAGTGCTAGAGACAGACAGAACACCTTC	CSARDRQNTF
.	TRBV18	TRBJ2-5	TRBD2	TGTGCCAGCTCACCCGGGACTAATAAAGAGACCCAGTACTTC	CASSPGTNKETQYF
.	TRBV29-1	TRBJ2-5	TRBD1	TGCAGCGTCGGACAGGGGGAGACCCAGTACTTC	CSVGQGETQYF
.	TRBV2	TRBJ2-7	TRBD1	TGTGCCGGAGGACAGGGGTTCTACGAGCAGTACTTC	CAGGQGFYEQYF
.	TRBV3-1/TRBV3-2	TRBJ1-1	.	TGTGCCAGCAGGGCGCGGGTGAACACTGAAGCTTTCTTT	CASRARVNTEAFF
.	TRBV11-3	TRBJ2-7	TRBD1	TGTGCCAGCAGCTTGGGGACAGGGGGCTACTACGAGCAGTACTTC	CASSLGTGGYYEQYF
few	TRBV11-2	TRBJ1-1	TRBD1	TGTGCCAGCAGCCCTGGACAGGGGGCGGTTACTGAAGCTTTCTTT	CASSPGQGAVTEAFF
.	TRBV9	TRBJ1-5	.	TGTGCCAGCAGCGCCTATGGGGGGGACAATCAGCCCCAGCATTTT	CASSAYGGDNQPQHF
once	TRBV6-2/TRBV6-3	TRBJ1-3	.	TGTGCCAGCAGTCGCCCGGGGGACTCTGGAAACACCATATATTTT	CASSRPGDSGNTIYF
.	TRBV7-3	TRBJ2-2	TRBD1	TGTGCCAGCAGCCTCAAGCCTATCCGGGACAGGCTAGGGGAGACTACCGGGGAGCTGTTTTTT	CASSLKPIRDRLGETTGELFF
few	TRBV29-1	TRBJ2-3	TRBD1	TGCAGCGTTGTAGCCGGGCTAGACAGGGGTCAACTTGGAGATACGCAGTATTTT	CSVVAGLDRGQLGDTQYF
.	TRBV15	TRBJ2-7	.	TGTGCCACCAGCAGGTTTAGGGGTCACGGCGAGCAGTACTTC	CATSRFRGHGEQYF
.	TRBV7-9	TRBJ1-4	.	TGTGCCAGCAGCTCCCTAGGGGGTCGGCATAGCCTGTTTTTT	CASSSLGGRHSLFF
once	TRBV2	TRBJ2-2	TRBD1	TGTGCCAGCAGTGTGCAGGGGGTGACGAACACCGGGGAGCTGTTTTTT	CASSVQGVTNTGELFF
.	TRBV7-6	TRBJ1-4	.	TGTGCCAGCAGCTTAGTAAGCGGGGACACGTCTAATGAAAAACTGTTTTTT	CASSLVSGDTSNEKLFF
.	TRBV29-1	TRBJ2-7	.	TGCAGCGTAGTGACACTGGACAGCTACGAGCAGTACTTC	CSVVTLDSYEQYF
few	TRBV18	TRBJ1-1	.	TGTGCCAGCTCACCACCTGTAATAATGAACACTGAAGCTTTCTTT	CASSPPVIMNTEAFF
few	TRBV9	TRBJ2-7	TRBD1	TGTGCCAGCAGCCTACAGGGACAGGGGTACGAGCAGTACTTC	CASSLQGQGYEQYF
.	TRBV11-2	TRBJ1-2	.	TGTGCCAGCAGCTTTTCAGAAGCTAACTATGGCTACACCTTC	CASSFSEANYGYTF
.	TRBV21-1	TRBJ1-6	.	TGTGCCAGCCCCCCGACATTCCCTCGGGGTTCACCCCTCCACTTT	CASPPTFPRGSPLHF
.	TRBV30	TRBJ1-5	.	TGTGCCTGGAGTGTACCTAGTAGGGAGGGCTGGAATCAGCCCCAGCATTTT	CAWSVPSREGWNQPQHF
.	TRBV9	TRBJ2-7	TRBD2	TGTGCCAGCAGCGGAGATAGCGGGAGGGCCCACGAGCAGTACTTC	CASSGDSGRAHEQYF
once	TRBV12-3/TRBV12-4	TRBJ2-7	.	TGTGCCAGCACTGCAGATGGCGAGCAGTACTTC	CASTADGEQYF
.	TRBV19	TRBJ1-1	.	TGTGCCAGTAGTATCCGCGGGGTTGGCACTGAAGCTTTCTTT	CASSIRGVGTEAFF